This T cell receptor beta chain was retrieved from a study of shared clonotypes between healthy human individuals. Measured with immunoSEQ multiplex PCR; TCRdb has only the in-frame clones, and not every one. There are some 2.1 million clones in the sample; 85% to 95% occur only once, and roughly 0.13% lies in the top ten. V lost 0 bases and J 1 base, leaving 10 bases between the germline ends. The CDR3 consists of 16 residues. CDR1 and CDR2 (germline): WNHNN, SYGVQD (reference sequence). The origin of this receptor is a man between 18 and 29 years old in good health. Source material: naive CD4+ T cells sorted from blood. Sample subset: CD45RA+ positively selected. The chain combines TRBV10-1 with TRBJ2-1, with D possibly being TRBD2 (5 bases). CDR3 in amino acids: CASSESLGGSYNEQFF. CDR3 in DNA: TGCGCCAGCAGTGAGTCACTAGGTGGTTCCTACAATGAGCAGTTCTTC.